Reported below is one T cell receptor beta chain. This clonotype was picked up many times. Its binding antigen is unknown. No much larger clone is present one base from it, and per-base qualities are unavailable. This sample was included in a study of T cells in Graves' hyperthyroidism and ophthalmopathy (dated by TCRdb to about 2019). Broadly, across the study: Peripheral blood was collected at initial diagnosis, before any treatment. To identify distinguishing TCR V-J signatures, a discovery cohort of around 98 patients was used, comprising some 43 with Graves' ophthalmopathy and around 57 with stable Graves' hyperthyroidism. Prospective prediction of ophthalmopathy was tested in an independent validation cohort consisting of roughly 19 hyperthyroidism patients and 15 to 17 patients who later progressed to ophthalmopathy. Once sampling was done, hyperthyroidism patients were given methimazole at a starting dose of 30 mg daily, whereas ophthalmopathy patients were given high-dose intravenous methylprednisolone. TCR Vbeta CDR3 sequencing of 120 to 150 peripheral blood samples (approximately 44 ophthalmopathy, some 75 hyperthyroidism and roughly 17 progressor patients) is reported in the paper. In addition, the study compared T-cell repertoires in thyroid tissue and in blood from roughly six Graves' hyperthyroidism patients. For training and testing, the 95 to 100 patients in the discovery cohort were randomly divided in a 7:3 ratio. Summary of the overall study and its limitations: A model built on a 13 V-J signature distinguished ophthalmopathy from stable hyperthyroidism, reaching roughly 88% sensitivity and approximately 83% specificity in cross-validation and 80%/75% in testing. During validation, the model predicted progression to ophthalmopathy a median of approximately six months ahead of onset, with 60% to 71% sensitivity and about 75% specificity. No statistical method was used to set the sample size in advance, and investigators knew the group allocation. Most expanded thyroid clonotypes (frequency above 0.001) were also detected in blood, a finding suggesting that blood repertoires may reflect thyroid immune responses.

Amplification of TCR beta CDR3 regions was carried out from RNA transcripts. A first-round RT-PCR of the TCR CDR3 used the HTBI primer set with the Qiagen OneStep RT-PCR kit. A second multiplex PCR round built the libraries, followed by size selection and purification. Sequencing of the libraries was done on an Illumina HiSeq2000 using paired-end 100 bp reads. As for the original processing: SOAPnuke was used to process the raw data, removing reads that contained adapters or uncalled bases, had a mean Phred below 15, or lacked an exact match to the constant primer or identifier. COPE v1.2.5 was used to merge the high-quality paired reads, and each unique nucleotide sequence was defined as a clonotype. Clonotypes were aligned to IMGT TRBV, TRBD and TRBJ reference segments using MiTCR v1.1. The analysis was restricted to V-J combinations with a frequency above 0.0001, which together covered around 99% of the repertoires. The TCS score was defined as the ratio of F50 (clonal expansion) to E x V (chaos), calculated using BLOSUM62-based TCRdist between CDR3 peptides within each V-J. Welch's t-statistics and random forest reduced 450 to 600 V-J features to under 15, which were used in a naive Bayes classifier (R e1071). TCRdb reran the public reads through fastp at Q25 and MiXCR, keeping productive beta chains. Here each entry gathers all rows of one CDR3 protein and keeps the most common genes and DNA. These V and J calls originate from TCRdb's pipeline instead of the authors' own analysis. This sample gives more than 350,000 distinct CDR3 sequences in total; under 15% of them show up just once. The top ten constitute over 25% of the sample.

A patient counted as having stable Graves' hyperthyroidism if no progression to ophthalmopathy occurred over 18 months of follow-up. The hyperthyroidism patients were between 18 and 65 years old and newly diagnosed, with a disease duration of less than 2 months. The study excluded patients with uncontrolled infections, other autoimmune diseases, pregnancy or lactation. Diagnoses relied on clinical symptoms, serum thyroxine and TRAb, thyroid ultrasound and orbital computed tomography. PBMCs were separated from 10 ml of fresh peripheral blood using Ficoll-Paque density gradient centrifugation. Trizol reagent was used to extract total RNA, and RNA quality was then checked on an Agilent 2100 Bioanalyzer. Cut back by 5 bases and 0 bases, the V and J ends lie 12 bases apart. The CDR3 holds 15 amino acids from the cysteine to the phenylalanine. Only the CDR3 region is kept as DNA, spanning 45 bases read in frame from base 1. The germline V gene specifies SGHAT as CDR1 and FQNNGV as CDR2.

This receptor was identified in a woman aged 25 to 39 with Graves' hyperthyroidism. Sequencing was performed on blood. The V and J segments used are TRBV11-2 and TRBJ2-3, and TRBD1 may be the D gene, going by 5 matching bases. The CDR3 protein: CASSAGLVSTDTQYF. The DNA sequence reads TGTGCCAGCAGCGCAGGGCTCGTTAGCACAGATACGCAGTATTTT.